These 18 T cell receptor beta chains were sequenced from one sample in a study of blood T cell repertoires in COVID-19. The repertoire was sequenced with immunoSEQ multiplex PCR; TCRdb's copy has only in-frame clones and lacks some. The sample includes about 220,000 clones, 88% of them seen just once. Sequencing input: PBMCs or T cells enriched from blood (not recorded which). The receptors derive from a woman aged 50 to 60 with acute COVID-19.

The chain links TRBV11-2 to TRBJ2-1; D gene uncertain. The V gene lost 2 bases and the J gene lost 8 bases, with 4 bases spanning the gap. CDR3 length: 11 amino acids. Germline CDR1 is SGHAT and CDR2 is FQNNGV. The CDR3 sequence is CASSLYYEQFF. CDR3 nucleotides: TGTGCCAGCAGCTTATACTATGAGCAGTTCTTC. Filled out from reference TRBV11-2 and TRBJ2-1, the complete variable domain reads EAGVAQSPRYKIIEKRQSVAFWCNPISGHATLYWYQQILGQGPKLLIQFQNNGVVDDSQLPKDRFSAERLKGVDSTLKIQPAKLEDSAVYLCASSLYYEQFFGPGTRLTVL.

The chain has TRBV3-1 (or the pseudogene TRBV3-2) and TRBJ2-1, with D maybe TRBD2 (6 bases). Per germline, CDR1 LGHDT and CDR2 YNNKEL (reference sequence). V dropped 0 bases and J dropped 7 bases, with 25 bases sitting between them. CDR3 size: 19 residues. This CDR3 reads CASSQDRRVSGLSGNEQFF. CDR3 nucleotide sequence: TGTGCCAGCAGCCAAGATCGTCGGGTTAGCGGACTTTCGGGGAATGAGCAGTTCTTC.

The chain joins TRBV4-1 to TRBJ1-2; 8 nucleotides match TRBD1. With V trimmed by 1 base and J by 0 bases, 4 bases remained unmatched. The germline CDR1 and CDR2 sequences are MGHRA and YSYEKL. The CDR3 runs 16 residues. The CDR3 region is CASSQGWDRTNYGYTF. In nucleotides, the CDR3 is TGCGCCAGCAGCCAAGGCTGGGACAGGACTAACTATGGCTACACCTTC.

The V call is TRBV19, the J call TRBJ1-5; TRBD1 is a possible D gene (5 bases). V shed 5 bases and J shed 7 bases, with 15 bases lying between them. The CDR3 runs 14 residues. The germline V gene encodes CDR1 LNHDA and CDR2 SQIVND (reference sequence). The CDR3 DNA follows: TGTGCCAGTAGTCCCCTGGGGTGGGGCCAGCCCCAGCATTTT. Translation: CASSPLGWGQPQHF.

The rearrangement joins TRBV2 to TRBJ2-2; 9 bases fit TRBD1. V lost 4 bases, J lost 4 bases, and 1 base stayed unmatched. The V gene's germline CDR1 is SNHLY and CDR2 FYNNEI. CDR3 size: 14 residues. The CDR3 nucleotides read TGTGCCAGCAGTGGGGACAGGGCCACCGGGGAGCTGTTTTTT. This encodes CASSGDRATGELFF. The full variable domain, in which reference TRBV2 and TRBJ2-2 provide the parts outside the CDR3, is EPEVTQTPSHQVTQMGQEVILRCVPISNHLYFYWYRQILGQKVEFLVSFYNNEISEKSEIFDDQFSVERPDGSNFTLKIRSTKLEDSAMYFCASSGDRATGELFFGEGSRLTVL.

The chain combines TRBV7-9 with TRBJ1-2; 7 bases agree with TRBD1. Trimming at V came to 5 bases and at J to 4 bases, leaving 7 bases not matched to a gene. There are 14 residues in the CDR3. Germline V gene sequence: CDR1 SEHNR, CDR2 FQNEAQ (reference sequence). As DNA, the CDR3 is TGTGCCAGCAGCGAACAGGGGATGAGCTATGGCTACACCTTC. Translated: CASSEQGMSYGYTF. The full variable domain, with the rest looked up from reference TRBV7-9 and TRBJ1-2, is DTGVSQNPRHKITKRGQNVTFRCDPISEHNRLYWYRQTLGQGPEFLTYFQNEAQLEKSRLLSDRFSAERPKGSFSTLEIQRTEQGDSAMYLCASSEQGMSYGYTFGSGTRLTVV.

J is TRBJ2-1 and V is TRBV19; a weak D match, TRBD2 (6 bases). The CDR3 runs to 13 residues. Germline lookup yields CDR1 LNHDA and CDR2 SQIVND (reference sequence). The V end lost 5 bases, the J end lost 3 bases, and 8 bases lay between the germline ends. CDR3 sequence reads: CASSGRYYNEQFF. As DNA, the CDR3 is TGTGCCAGTAGTGGGAGGTACTACAATGAGCAGTTCTTC.

The gene calls are TRBV10-2 and TRBJ1-5; 7 bases align to TRBD1. Germline CDR1 and CDR2: WSHSY and SAAADI. The CDR3 length is 13 residues. Trimming removed 6 bases from V and 7 bases from J; junction bases left unmatched: 6. The DNA for the CDR3 is TGCGCCAGCAGGGAACAGGGGTACCAGCCCCAGCATTTT. This gives the protein CASREQGYQPQHF.

The chain combines TRBV20-1 with TRBJ2-1; 7 bases are a match to TRBD2. Trimming at V came to 3 bases and at J to 9 bases, leaving 2 bases not matched to a gene. Germline lookup yields CDR1 DFQATT and CDR2 SNEGSKA (reference sequence). The CDR3 runs 11 residues. CDR3 in amino acids: CSARGGVEQFF. CDR3 bases: TGCAGTGCTAGGGGGGGGGTTGAGCAGTTCTTC.

This sequence joins TRBV3-1 (or the pseudogene TRBV3-2) and TRBJ2-7, with 7 bases aligning to TRBD1. The V gene's germline CDR1 is LGHDT and CDR2 YNNKEL (reference sequence). The CDR3 totals 15 residues. The V gene end was trimmed by 2 bases and the J gene end by 0 bases; junction bases not matched to a gene: 4. The CDR3: CASSQRDRTSYEQYF. The CDR3 DNA is TGTGCCAGCAGCCAAAGGGACAGAACCTCCTACGAGCAGTACTTC.

The chain has TRBV2 and TRBJ2-7, with D possibly TRBD2 on 6 matching bases. This CDR3 has 14 amino acids. Trimming took off 5 bases at V and 1 base at J, with 12 bases between the two ends. The germline V gene has CDR1 SNHLY and CDR2 FYNNEI. The CDR3 region has the DNA TGTGCCAGCAGTTCTAGGCGGGGTTCCTACGAGCAGTACTTC. Translated, it gives CASSSRRGSYEQYF.

The chain is built from TRBV4-1 and TRBJ2-3; D uncertain. The germline V gene encodes CDR1 MGHRA and CDR2 YSYEKL. This CDR3 comprises 15 residues. Trimming took off 4 bases at V and 2 bases at J, with 13 bases between the two ends. The CDR3 nucleotides are TGCGCCAGCAGCCCAAAGCTAGGTTCCACAGATACGCAGTATTTT. Protein sequence: CASSPKLGSTDTQYF.

The J gene is TRBJ2-3, the V gene TRBV10-3; 8 bases line up with TRBD1. CDR3 length equals 14 residues. The germline gives CDR1 ENHRY, CDR2 SYGVKD. V was pared by 6 bases and J by 4 bases, with 6 bases of the junction left unmatched. The CDR3, as DNA: TGTGCCATCAGCCCAGGGGGCGGATCAGATACGCAGTATTTT. Translating it yields CAISPGGGSDTQYF.

This clone has just a few counts. The V gene is TRBV7-2, the J gene TRBJ2-1, with 9 bases that match TRBD2. The V and J ends lost 3 bases and 12 bases, in that order; junction bases with no gene match: 12. The CDR3 length is 15 residues. In germline, CDR1 is SGHTA, CDR2 FQGNSA. The CDR3: CASSFDLAGPQGQFF. CDR3 DNA sequence: TGTGCCAGCAGCTTTGACCTAGCGGGACCCCAGGGGCAGTTCTTC.

This rearrangement joins TRBV2 to TRBJ1-5, with TRBD1 identical over 9 bases. CDR1 and CDR2 (germline): SNHLY, FYNNEI. The CDR3 loop spans 15 amino acids. J gave up 1 base and V 4 bases, and 2 bases lay outside the gene matches. CDR3 in amino acids: CASSADRGSNQPQHF. The DNA for the CDR3 is TGTGCCAGCAGTGCCGACAGGGGGAGCAATCAGCCCCAGCATTTT.

This chain uses TRBV18 with TRBJ2-5; 8 bases are shared with TRBD1. Losses at the gene ends were 3 bases for V and 5 bases for J; bases not matched to a gene: 8. The CDR3 runs 15 residues. The germline gives CDR1 KGHSH, CDR2 LQKENI. The CDR3 DNA reads TGTGCCAGCTCACCTCAGGGGGCAGGAAGGGAGACCCAGTACTTC. Amino acid sequence: CASSPQGAGRETQYF.

This clone was detected only a few times. The genes are TRBV10-3 and TRBJ1-2; possibly TRBD1 for D (6 bases). Germline assignment: CDR1 ENHRY and CDR2 SYGVKD. The CDR3 loop spans 14 amino acids. The V end lost 2 bases, the J end lost 3 bases, and 10 bases lay between the germline ends. The CDR3: CAISEGGADYGYTF. The DNA of the CDR3 is TGTGCCATCAGTGAGGGGGGGGCTGACTATGGCTACACCTTC.

This clone occurred once. One end of the junction varies from germline; a read error may be responsible. Here the CDR3 reads CASTLEGLGPHEQFF. The CDR3 bases are TGTGCCAGCACCTTGGAGGGCCTGGGGCCCCATGAGCAGTTCTTC. This chain links TRBV5-4 with TRBJ2-1, with a possible D match to TRBD2 (6 bases). Germline CDR1 SGHNT, CDR2 YYREEE (reference sequence). CDR3 size: 15 residues.